A selection of T cell receptor beta chains follows, all from one sample in a study of beta chain features in type 1 diabetes. The repertoire was sequenced with immunoSEQ multiplex PCR; TCRdb's copy has only in-frame clones and lacks some. The sample has about 350,000 clones; about 20% are singletons. The specimen sequenced was naive CD4+ T cells from blood. These receptors were collected from a woman under 30 in good health. Each CDR3 is given with its conserved first and last residue. Fields, in order: V gene, J gene, D gene, CDR3 protein. D genes are given only for firm matches.

TRBV15	TRBJ2-2	TRBD2	CATSRDSSGRPNTGELFF
TRBV18	TRBJ2-4	NA	CASSPPEINIQYF
TRBV25-1	TRBJ1-2	NA	CASSHHGSSYGYTF
TRBV6-5	TRBJ2-1	NA	CASSFQSGSSYNEQFF
TRBV12-5	TRBJ2-2	NA	CASGLQGNTGELFF
TRBV7-2	TRBJ1-6	NA	CASSLQGTNSPLHF
TRBV30	TRBJ2-7	TRBD1	CAWSLGGTGAYEQYF
TRBV7-2	TRBJ2-7	NA	CASSLAGEQYF
TRBV5-1	TRBJ1-1	NA	CASSLVPENTEAFF
TRBV7-9	TRBJ2-3	NA	CASSLSLPVVDTQYF
TRBV5-4	TRBJ2-2	NA	CASKQDLTTGELFF
TRBV4-1	TRBJ2-7	TRBD2	CASSQAFPSGRAGAYF
TRBV29-1	TRBJ2-3	NA	CSVSTFTDTQYF
TRBV2	TRBJ2-3	TRBD1	CASIGDRFRSRTQYF
TRBV5-1	TRBJ2-7	TRBD1	CASSLARTGGNEQYF
TRBV27	TRBJ2-7	TRBD2	CASSPGTSPTGDYEQYF
TRBV30	TRBJ2-5	NA	CAWSVQWGPEETQYF
TRBV2	TRBJ2-7	TRBD1	CASSERDSSYEQYF
TRBV10-3	TRBJ2-2	TRBD1	CAIAGTGVIGELFF
TRBV14	TRBJ1-4	NA	CASSRQGTNEKLFF
TRBV19	TRBJ2-5	NA	CASSQGQDQETQYF
TRBV5-6	TRBJ1-6	TRBD1	CASSFRDSYNSPLHF
TRBV2	TRBJ2-3	NA	CASTPLQLAGQDTQYF
TRBV9	TRBJ2-1	TRBD2	CASSVVPSGVSSYNEQFF
TRBV7-9	TRBJ1-5	NA	CASSSNRWGTNQPQHF
TRBV5-5	TRBJ2-5	TRBD2	CASGTSGGEETQYF
TRBV30	TRBJ1-1	NA	CAWSGGREAFF
TRBV10-3	TRBJ1-2	NA	CAISDPNVNDGYTF
TRBV5-6	TRBJ2-3	TRBD2	CASRFMGAGVAQYF
TRBV7-2	TRBJ2-3	TRBD2	CASSSSGMRPTYTDTQYF
TRBV2	TRBJ2-2	TRBD2	CASSRWTRNTGELFF
TRBV18	TRBJ1-2	NA	CASSSQENYGYTF
TRBV30	TRBJ2-3	TRBD2	CAWSPGTSGTDTQYF
TRBV4-2	TRBJ2-7	NA	CASSQGRSPDEQYF
TRBV7-2	TRBJ1-1	NA	CASSSGQPNTEAFF
TRBV30	TRBJ1-2	NA	CAWSGGNRWGYTF
TRBV18	TRBJ2-2	NA	CASSPPSGMGNTGELFF
TRBV9	TRBJ2-1	TRBD2	CASSVAGAGGYNEQFF
TRBV19	TRBJ2-1	NA	CASREFNEQFF